Below, 18 T cell receptor beta chains from the same sample are listed, as sequenced in a study of OX40 agonist ivuxolimab in advanced cancers. TCRdb's table, derived via immunoSEQ multiplex PCR, lists solely in-frame clones and lacks some. The sample comprises around 48,000 clones, around 77% of which are singletons, and 2.6% rests with the top ten. The sample here was CD4+ or CD8+ T cells sorted from blood, taken in a trial of the OX40 agonist ivuxolimab. All receptors come from an adult with an advanced solid tumor such as melanoma, head and neck, liver or kidney cancer.

In DNA, the CDR3 is TGTGCCAGCAGCGTAAGCTCCAGCGGAAACACCATATATTTT. This encodes CASSVSSSGNTIYF. The chain is built from TRBV9 and TRBJ1-3; D not resolved. This CDR3 has 14 amino acids. V dropped 1 base and J dropped 4 bases, with 9 bases sitting between them. Germline V lookup: CDR1 SGDLS, CDR2 YYNGEE.

V is TRBV28 and J is TRBJ1-5; a possible D gene is TRBD1 (5 bases). The CDR3 contains 15 residues. Per germline, CDR1 MDHEN and CDR2 SYDVKM. V dropped 2 bases and J dropped 1 base, with 9 bases sitting between them. The CDR3 nucleotides read TGTGCCAGCAGTTTAGAGGGGATGAGCAATCAGCCCCAGCATTTT. Its translation: CASSLEGMSNQPQHF.

This clone came up a few times. The V gene is TRBV18, the J gene TRBJ2-2, with D unresolved. This CDR3 spans 13 amino acids. The germline CDR1 and CDR2 sequences are KGHSH and LQKENI. The ends were cut back, 3 bases at V and 10 bases at J, with 12 bases in the middle. The chain's CDR3 is CASSPTSGAELFF. The CDR3 region has the DNA TGTGCCAGCTCACCCACTTCGGGTGCGGAGCTGTTTTTT.

The V call is TRBV7-3, the J call TRBJ2-3, with 8 bases matching TRBD2. Trimming cost V 0 bases and J 5 bases; bases outside gene matches: 7. The germline V gene encodes CDR1 SGHTA and CDR2 FQGTGA. The CDR3 sequence is 16 residues long. CDR3 in DNA: TGTGCCAGCAGCTTAACCGGACTCGCGGGAGGAGATACGCAGTATTTT. The encoded protein is CASSLTGLAGGDTQYF.

This chain links TRBV9 with TRBJ1-3, with D uncertain. The CDR3 runs to 13 residues. Trimming took off 3 bases at V and 6 bases at J, with 10 bases between the two ends. Germline V gene data show CDR1 as SGDLS and CDR2 as YYNGEE. CDR3 DNA sequence: TGTGCCAGCAGCGACCTAATACAAAACACCATATATTTT. Protein sequence: CASSDLIQNTIYF.

The chain uses TRBV19 and TRBJ2-2, with 8 nucleotides matching TRBD2. CDR1 is LNHDA, CDR2 SQIVND, per germline (reference sequence). The trim removed 0 bases at V and 0 bases at J, leaving 3 bases unmatched. This CDR3 contains 17 residues. DNA for the CDR3: TGTGCCAGTAGTATAGAACTAGCGGAGACGAACACCGGGGAGCTGTTTTTT. It encodes CASSIELAETNTGELFF.

V usage is TRBV5-5 and J usage is TRBJ1-4; maybe TRBD1 (5 bases). The CDR3 is made up of 15 amino acids. V shed 0 bases and J shed 0 bases, with 6 bases lying between them. CDR1 and CDR2 from the germline V gene are SGHKS and YYEKEE (reference sequence). DNA for the CDR3: TGTGCCAGCAGCTTGGGGGGGACAACTAATGAAAAACTGTTTTTT. The encoded protein is CASSLGGTTNEKLFF.

In its sample, this clone was seen a few times. The chain carries TRBV7-9 and TRBJ1-1; D is ambiguous. CDR1 and CDR2 from the germline V gene are SEHNR and FQNEAQ (reference sequence). This CDR3 is 12 amino acids long. Trimming left V 9 bases short and J 2 bases short, with 10 bases between. The CDR3 bases are TGTGCCAGTATGGAGGTAAACACTGAAGCTTTCTTT. Translating gives CASMEVNTEAFF.

The CDR3, as DNA: TGCGCCAGCAGCCAAGAGACAGGTTACGGCTACACCTTC. Encoded protein: CASSQETGYGYTF. This chain joins TRBV4-1 and TRBJ1-2; a weak D match, TRBD1 (6 bases). Trimming removed 0 bases at V and 8 bases at J, with 10 bases between. The CDR3 is 13 amino acids. Germline V lookup: CDR1 MGHRA, CDR2 YSYEKL.

V usage is TRBV7-9 and J usage is TRBJ2-1; a possible D gene is TRBD1 (5 bases). V was pared by 3 bases and J by 5 bases, with 11 bases between. From germline, CDR1 is SEHNR and CDR2 FQNEAQ (reference sequence). The CDR3 length is 14 residues. CDR3 in DNA: TGTGCCAGCAGCTTTGGGGCCATAAACAATGAGCAGTTCTTC. The encoded protein is CASSFGAINNEQFF.

The chain carries TRBV5-1 and TRBJ2-7; TRBD1 agrees at 9 bases. V was clipped by 0 bases and J by 6 bases; unmatched bases: 1. The germline V gene has CDR1 SGHRS and CDR2 YFSETQ. The CDR3 contains 13 residues. DNA of the CDR3: TGCGCCAGCAGCTTGGGACAGGGGGTCGAGCAGTACTTC. It translates to CASSLGQGVEQYF.

The genes are TRBV7-3 and TRBJ2-3; TRBD2 is a possible D gene (5 bases). CDR1 is SGHTA and CDR2 is FQGTGA in the germline V gene. The ends were cut back, 1 base at V and 4 bases at J, with 9 bases in the middle. The length of the CDR3 is 14 residues. For the CDR3, the DNA is TGTGCCAGCAGCTTAAATGGAGGTTCAGATACGCAGTATTTT. Its protein is CASSLNGGSDTQYF.

J is TRBJ1-1 and V is TRBV5-1; D may be TRBD1 (5 bases). CDR1 is SGHRS and CDR2 is YFSETQ in the germline V gene. This CDR3 is 14 amino acids long. Trimming took 3 bases from V and 6 from J, leaving 15 bases between them. CDR3 sequence reads: CASSSSLPGAEAFF. In DNA, the CDR3 is TGCGCCAGCAGCTCCTCCCTCCCGGGGGCTGAAGCTTTCTTT.

This clone was detected only once. The V call is TRBV19, the J call TRBJ2-7; D may be TRBD2 (6 bases). Trimming took off 1 base at V and 3 bases at J, with 10 bases between the two ends. The CDR3 length is 14 residues. Looked up from germline, CDR1 is LNHDA and CDR2 is SQIVND (reference sequence). CDR3 amino acids: CASSIGRGLYEQYF. The DNA of the CDR3 is TGTGCCAGTAGTATAGGGAGGGGCCTCTACGAGCAGTACTTC.

This clone has more than one count but fewer than ten. The chain is built from TRBV7-3 and TRBJ2-1; the match to TRBD2 covers 13 bases. V shed 5 bases, J shed 7 bases, and the junction held 8 bases outside the gene matches. Germline CDR1 reads SGHTA; CDR2 reads FQGTGA. This CDR3 contains 16 residues. In DNA form, the CDR3 reads TGTGCCAGCAGCCCCACACTAGCGGGAGGGCGGAATGAGCAGTTCTTC. It codes for CASSPTLAGGRNEQFF.

The chain recombines TRBV27 with TRBJ1-1; the match to TRBD1 covers 7 bases. CDR1 MNHEY and CDR2 SMNVEV come from the germline V gene (reference sequence). Losses at the gene ends were 2 bases for V and 8 bases for J; bases not matched to a gene: 2. CDR3 length equals 12 residues. The chain's CDR3 is CASSLNRGEAFF. CDR3 DNA sequence: TGTGCCAGCAGTTTAAACAGGGGCGAAGCTTTCTTT.

The rearrangement joins TRBV11-2 to TRBJ2-7; TRBD2 might be the D (6 bases). Trimming shortened V by 1 base and J by 8 bases, and 18 bases separated the two germline ends. The germline V gene encodes CDR1 SGHAT and CDR2 FQNNGV. The CDR3 runs to 15 residues. Here the CDR3 DNA reads TGTGCCAGCAGCTTAGCACCGGGTCCTAGCGACAAGCAGTACTTC. Translation: CASSLAPGPSDKQYF.

This chain links TRBV29-1 with TRBJ2-7; 7 bases map to TRBD2. Germline trimming cut 1 base from V and 0 bases from J; bases unmatched to any gene: 12. The V gene's germline CDR1 is SQVTM and CDR2 ANQGSEA. CDR3 length: 17 amino acids. The CDR3 here is CSVEGAFLAGVSYEQYF. The CDR3 DNA follows: TGCAGCGTTGAAGGGGCGTTTTTGGCGGGAGTCTCCTACGAGCAGTACTTC.